Given below is one TCR beta chain in context. The sample is drawn from a study of blood T cell repertoires in COVID-19. The overall study: Nucleic acid was either cDNA or gDNA, and it came from T cells, B-cell-depleted T cells, or PBMCs.

Germline-derived CDR1 and CDR2 are SNHLY and FYNNEI. V was cut by 1 base and J by 5 bases, with 11 bases left in between. The CDR3 is made up of 15 amino acids. How the authors handled the data: Quantification of nucleated cells was approximated via reference gene primer amplification. Produced via immunoSEQ multiplex PCR; TCRdb's table is partial and in-frame only. The V and J calls and the clone size are those of that table, but D and trimming were determined from the DNA. The sample lists about 200,000 clones, roughly 84% occurring once. Sequencing was done on a sample of peripheral blood. This clonotype was sampled from a human donor in a cohort sampled during active COVID-19. The chain employs TRBV2 and TRBJ2-2; TRBD2 is a possible D gene (6 bases). CDR3 residues: CASSEEGLRTGELFF. CDR3 sequence (DNA): TGTGCCAGCAGTGAAGAGGGACTCCGAACCGGGGAGCTGTTTTTT.